One sample yielded the 19 T cell receptor beta chains listed below, sequenced in a study of CD8 T cell repertoires and HIV-1 epitope variants. Only in-frame clones appear in the TCRdb table, and some are missing; sequencing was by immunoSEQ multiplex PCR. The table lists tens of thousands of clones, 70% to 75% of them singletons. The sequenced material came from uncultured baseline CD8+ T cells from peripheral blood mononuclear cells (PBMCs). Every receptor here comes from a male donor with HIV.

CDR3 bases: TGCGCCAGCAGCATAGACAGCCAAGGGGGCTACACCTTC. This codes for CASSIDSQGGYTF. The genes are TRBV5-1 and TRBJ1-2, with D possibly being TRBD1 (5 bases). The germline gives CDR1 SGHRS, CDR2 YFSETQ. The CDR3 has 13 amino acids. V lost 4 bases and J lost 8, with 15 bases in between.

This clone was seen only a few times. The J gene is TRBJ2-7, the V gene TRBV7-8; tentative D call: TRBD1 (6 bases). This CDR3 is built from 14 residues. V was trimmed by 2 bases and J by 2 bases, leaving 10 bases between them. Germline CDR1 SGHVS, CDR2 FQNEAQ. The chain's CDR3 is CASSLTDRTYEQYF. The CDR3 region has the DNA TGTGCCAGCAGCTTAACTGACAGGACCTACGAGCAGTACTTC.

The chain couples TRBV7-8 to TRBJ1-1; 7 bases fit TRBD1. CDR1 and CDR2 (germline): SGHVS, FQNEAQ. The CDR3 contains 15 residues. J gave up 1 base and V 4 bases, and 6 bases lay outside the gene matches. CDR3 bases: TGTGCCAGCAGCTCCACCCCAGGGGGGAACACTGAAGCTTTCTTT. It yields the protein CASSSTPGGNTEAFF.

This clone has just a few counts. This chain connects TRBV5-4 to TRBJ2-2; 10 bases fit TRBD2. Per the germline V gene, CDR1 is SGHNT and CDR2 is YYREEE (reference sequence). Losses at the gene ends were 4 bases for V and 5 bases for J; bases not matched to a gene: 8. The CDR3 consists of 16 residues. The DNA of the CDR3 is TGTGCCAGCAGCCGTCCCGGACTAGCGGAAACCGGGGAGCTGTTTTTT. Its translation: CASSRPGLAETGELFF.

V is TRBV9 and J is TRBJ2-7; D remains unclear. The CDR3 contains 14 residues. Germline CDR1 is SGDLS and CDR2 is YYNGEE. V shed 4 bases and J shed 3 bases, with 14 bases lying between them. The CDR3 DNA sequence: TGTGCCAGCAGCCCCTTATTGACGGACTACGAGCAGTACTTC. Amino acid sequence: CASSPLLTDYEQYF.

The count of this clone is one. The rearrangement uses TRBV6-6 and TRBJ2-1; TRBD1 matches at 7 bases. Trimming took 7 bases from V and 0 from J; bases not matched to a gene: 6. CDR3 size: 15 residues. Germline loops: CDR1 MNHNY, CDR2 SVGAGI (reference sequence). The CDR3 DNA reads as TGTGCCAGCAACGCAGGGGGTAGCTCCTACAATGAGCAGTTCTTC. Translating it yields CASNAGGSSYNEQFF.

In this sample, this clone turned up once. The genes are TRBV19 and TRBJ2-7, with D possibly matching TRBD1 (6 bases). The V gene lost 0 bases and the J gene lost 4 bases, with 13 bases spanning the gap. CDR3 size: 15 residues. The germline V gene encodes CDR1 LNHDA and CDR2 SQIVND (reference sequence). CDR3 region: CASSIDAGTQYEQYF. CDR3 nucleotide sequence: TGTGCCAGTAGTATAGACGCCGGGACACAGTACGAGCAGTACTTC.

V is TRBV5-1 and J is TRBJ2-4; TRBD1 agrees at 8 bases. V shed 2 bases, J shed 0 bases, and the junction held 10 bases outside the gene matches. Germline values: CDR1 SGHRS, CDR2 YFSETQ. The CDR3 runs 18 residues. CDR3 bases: TGCGCCAGCAGCTTAACCAGGGGGCCCCTAGTAGCCAAAAACATTCAGTACTTC. This sequence encodes CASSLTRGPLVAKNIQYF.

V usage is TRBV28 and J usage is TRBJ1-1; D unclear. The CDR3 loop spans 13 amino acids. Trimming left V 3 bases short and J 3 bases short, with 8 bases between. Germline lookup yields CDR1 MDHEN and CDR2 SYDVKM. CDR3 nucleotides: TGTGCCAGCAGTTTCCGGGTCGACACTGAAGCTTTCTTT. As protein: CASSFRVDTEAFF.

V usage is TRBV29-1 and J usage is TRBJ1-2; the D gene is possibly TRBD1 (5 bases). The CDR3 length is 14 residues. CDR1 SQVTM and CDR2 ANQGSEA come from the germline V gene. With 1 base removed from V and 3 bases from J, the gap between germline ends came to 12 bases. CDR3 nucleotides: TGCAGCGTTGAAGGACGGGACTACGACTATGGCTACACCTTC. Protein: CSVEGRDYDYGYTF.

The chain joins TRBV6-5 to TRBJ2-3; D possibly corresponds to TRBD2 (6 bases). The CDR3 loop spans 14 amino acids. Germline V gene lookup returns CDR1 MNHEY and CDR2 SVGAGI. Deletions cut 4 bases from V and 2 bases from J, with 10 bases between. CDR3 nucleotide sequence: TGTGCCAGCAGTTGGGGGACTGCCACAGATACGCAGTATTTT. This sequence encodes CASSWGTATDTQYF.

This clone was observed a single time. The J gene is TRBJ2-7, the V gene TRBV28, with 8 nucleotides matching TRBD1. Trimming took 5 bases from V and 6 from J; bases not matched to a gene: 9. The CDR3 extends over 14 amino acids. Germline CDR1 reads MDHEN; CDR2 reads SYDVKM. For the CDR3, the DNA is TGTGCCAGCAGTCGACAGGGGCTCCTGACCGAGCAGTACTTC. Translating gives CASSRQGLLTEQYF.

V is TRBV5-1 and J is TRBJ1-2; D remains ambiguous. The CDR3 totals 15 residues. The V gene lost 4 bases and the J gene lost 6 bases, with 19 bases spanning the gap. CDR1 SGHRS and CDR2 YFSETQ come from the germline V gene. The CDR3 reads CASSKSRDGTNGYTF. DNA for the CDR3: TGCGCCAGCAGCAAATCCCGCGACGGTACCAATGGCTACACCTTC. Full variable domain (remainder filled in from reference TRBV5-1 and TRBJ1-2): KAGVTQTPRYLIKTRGQQVTLSCSPISGHRSVSWYQQTPGQGLQFLFEYFSETQRNKGNFPGRFSGRQFSNSRSEMNVSTLELGDSALYLCASSKSRDGTNGYTFGSGTRLTVV.

This clone appeared a single time. This chain connects TRBV7-2 to TRBJ2-5; D is uncertain. CDR3 length equals 12 residues. CDR1 is SGHTA, CDR2 FQGNSA, per germline. Trimming removed 0 bases from V and 7 bases from J, with 6 bases in between. In DNA form, the CDR3 reads TGTGCCAGCAGCTTAGCGCTTAGGACCCAGTACTTC. Translating gives CASSLALRTQYF.

This sequence joins TRBV19 and TRBJ2-5, with D maybe TRBD1 (5 bases). CDR1 and CDR2 from the germline V gene are LNHDA and SQIVND (reference sequence). The germline V and J ends were trimmed by 1 base and 0 bases, with 12 bases remaining between them. The CDR3 sequence is 16 residues long. The CDR3 bases are TGTGCCAGTAGTATAGGGGGCAGGTCGTACCAAGAGACCCAGTACTTC. Translated, it gives CASSIGGRSYQETQYF.

This chain connects TRBV30 to TRBJ1-2, with 7 bases matching TRBD1. This CDR3 spans 14 amino acids. CDR1 and CDR2 from the germline V gene are GTSNPN and SVGIG (reference sequence). V shed 2 bases, J shed 3 bases, and the junction held 6 bases outside the gene matches. CDR3 in amino acids: CAWSFTGEDYGYTF. In DNA, the CDR3 is TGTGCCTGGAGTTTTACAGGGGAAGACTATGGCTACACCTTC.

The rearrangement uses TRBV5-1 and TRBJ2-1; 16 nucleotides match TRBD2. There are 20 residues in the CDR3. The V and J ends lost 7 bases and 7 bases, in that order; junction bases with no gene match: 20. Germline V CDR1 and CDR2: SGHRS, YFSETQ. The CDR3 loop is CASSPLGTSGRAPLRNEQFF. The CDR3 region has the DNA TGCGCCAGCTCCCCACTCGGGACTAGCGGGAGGGCTCCTCTGAGGAATGAGCAGTTCTTC.

This chain links TRBV6-5 with TRBJ1-2; the D is unclear. V was pared by 0 bases and J by 5 bases, with 10 bases between. The germline V gene encodes CDR1 MNHEY and CDR2 SVGAGI. This CDR3 contains 14 residues. CDR3: CASSYSLGQYGYTF. DNA of the CDR3: TGTGCCAGCAGTTACTCTCTAGGCCAGTATGGCTACACCTTC.

The V gene is TRBV18, the J gene TRBJ2-5; no reliable D call. Per germline, CDR1 KGHSH and CDR2 LQKENI. V shed 6 bases and J shed 2 bases, with 13 bases lying between them. The CDR3 sequence is 14 residues long. CDR3 residues: CASSFRTTQETQYF. The CDR3 bases are TGTGCCAGCTCCTTCAGGACGACACAAGAGACCCAGTACTTC.